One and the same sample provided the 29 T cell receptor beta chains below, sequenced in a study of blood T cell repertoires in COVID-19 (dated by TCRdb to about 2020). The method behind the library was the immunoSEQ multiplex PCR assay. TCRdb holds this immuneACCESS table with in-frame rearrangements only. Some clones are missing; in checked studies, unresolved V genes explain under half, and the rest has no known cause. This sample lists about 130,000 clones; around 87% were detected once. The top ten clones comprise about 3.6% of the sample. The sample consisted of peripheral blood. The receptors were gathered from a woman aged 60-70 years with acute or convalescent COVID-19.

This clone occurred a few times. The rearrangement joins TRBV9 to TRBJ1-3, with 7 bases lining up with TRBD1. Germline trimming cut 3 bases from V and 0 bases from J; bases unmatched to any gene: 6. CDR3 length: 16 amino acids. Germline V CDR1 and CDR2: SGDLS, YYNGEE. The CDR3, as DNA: TGTGCCAGCAGCGGCCGACAGGGTCTCTCTGGAAACACCATATATTTT. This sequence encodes CASSGRQGLSGNTIYF.

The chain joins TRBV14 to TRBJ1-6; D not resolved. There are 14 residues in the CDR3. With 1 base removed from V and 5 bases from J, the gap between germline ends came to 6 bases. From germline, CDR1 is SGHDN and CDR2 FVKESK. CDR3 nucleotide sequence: TGTGCCAGCAGCCAAGGGGCAAATAATTCACCCCTCCACTTT. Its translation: CASSQGANNSPLHF. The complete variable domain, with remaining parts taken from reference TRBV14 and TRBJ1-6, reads EAGVTQFPSHSVIEKGQTVTLRCDPISGHDNLYWYRRVMGKEIKFLLHFVKESKQDESGMPNNRFLAERTGGTYSTLKVQPAELEDSGVYFCASSQGANNSPLHFGNGTRLTVT.

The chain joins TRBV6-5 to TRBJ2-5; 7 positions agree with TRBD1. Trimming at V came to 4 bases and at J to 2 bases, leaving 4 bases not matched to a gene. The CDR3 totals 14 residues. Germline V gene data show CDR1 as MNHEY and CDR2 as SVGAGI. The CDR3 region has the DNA TGTGCCAGCAGTTTCGGGACAGCGCAAGAGACCCAGTACTTC. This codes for CASSFGTAQETQYF.

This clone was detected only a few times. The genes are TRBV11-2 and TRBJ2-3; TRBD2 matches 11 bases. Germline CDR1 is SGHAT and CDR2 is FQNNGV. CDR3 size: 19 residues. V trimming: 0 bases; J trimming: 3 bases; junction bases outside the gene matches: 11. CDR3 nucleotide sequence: TGTGCCAGCAGCTTAGATCGGGGACTAGCGGCCGGGGTGACAGATACGCAGTATTTT. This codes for CASSLDRGLAAGVTDTQYF.

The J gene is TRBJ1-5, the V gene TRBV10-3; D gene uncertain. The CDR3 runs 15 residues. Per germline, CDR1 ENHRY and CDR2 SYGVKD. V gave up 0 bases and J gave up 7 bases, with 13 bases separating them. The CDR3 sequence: CAISESSDPGQPQHF. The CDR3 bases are TGTGCCATCAGTGAGTCTTCGGACCCGGGGCAGCCCCAGCATTTT.

CDR3 sequence: CASSLEAGASFGYTF. CDR3 nucleotide sequence: TGTGCCAGCAGCTTAGAGGCAGGGGCATCATTTGGCTACACCTTC. V gene TRBV7-9 combines with J gene TRBJ1-2, with D perhaps matching TRBD1 (6 bases). V was pared by 1 base and J by 7 bases, with 16 bases between. Germline V gene sequence: CDR1 SEHNR, CDR2 FQNEAQ (reference sequence). This CDR3 region has 15 residues.

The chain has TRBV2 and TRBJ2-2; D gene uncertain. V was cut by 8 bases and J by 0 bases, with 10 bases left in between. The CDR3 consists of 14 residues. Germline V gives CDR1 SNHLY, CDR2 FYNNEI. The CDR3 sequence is CASAVGSNTGELFF. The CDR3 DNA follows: TGTGCCAGCGCTGTCGGTTCGAACACCGGGGAGCTGTTTTTT.

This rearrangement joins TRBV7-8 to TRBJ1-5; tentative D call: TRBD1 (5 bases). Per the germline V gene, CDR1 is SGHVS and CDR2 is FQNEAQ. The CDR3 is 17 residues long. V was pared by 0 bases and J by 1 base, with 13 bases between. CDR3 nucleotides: TGTGCCAGCAGCTTAGCGTGGATGGGGCCCAGCAATCAGCCCCAGCATTTT. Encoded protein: CASSLAWMGPSNQPQHF.

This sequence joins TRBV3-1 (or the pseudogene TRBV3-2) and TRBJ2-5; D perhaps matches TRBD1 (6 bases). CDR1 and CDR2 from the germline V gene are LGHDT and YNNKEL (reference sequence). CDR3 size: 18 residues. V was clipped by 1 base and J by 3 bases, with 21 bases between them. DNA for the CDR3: TGTGCCAGCAGCCAAGTGAGCACGACAGGAGTCGGGGAAGAGACCCAGTACTTC. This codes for CASSQVSTTGVGEETQYF.

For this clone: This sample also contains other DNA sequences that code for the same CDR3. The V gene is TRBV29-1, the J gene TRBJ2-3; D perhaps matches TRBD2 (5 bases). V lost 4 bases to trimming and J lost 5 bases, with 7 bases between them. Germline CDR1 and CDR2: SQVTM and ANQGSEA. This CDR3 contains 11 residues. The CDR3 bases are TGCAGCGTTGGTGGAGGAGATACGCAGTATTTT. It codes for CSVGGGDTQYF.

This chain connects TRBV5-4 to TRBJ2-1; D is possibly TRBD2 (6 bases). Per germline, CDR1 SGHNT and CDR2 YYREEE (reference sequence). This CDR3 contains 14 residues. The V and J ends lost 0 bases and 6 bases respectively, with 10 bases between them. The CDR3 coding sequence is TGTGCCAGCAGCTTGGTTGGACTATCCAATGAGCAGTTCTTC. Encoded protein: CASSLVGLSNEQFF.

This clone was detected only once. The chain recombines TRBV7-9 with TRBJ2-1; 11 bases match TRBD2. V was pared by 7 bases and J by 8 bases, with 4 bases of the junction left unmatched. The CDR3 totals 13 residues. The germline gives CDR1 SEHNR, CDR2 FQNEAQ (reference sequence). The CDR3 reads CASTLAGVHEQFF. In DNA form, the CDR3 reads TGTGCCAGCACACTAGCGGGAGTCCATGAGCAGTTCTTC.

Here the CDR3 reads CASSLDGANNQPQHF. Written as DNA, the CDR3 is TGCGCCAGCAGCTTGGACGGAGCTAACAATCAGCCCCAGCATTTT. The chain combines TRBV5-1 with TRBJ1-5; D call uncertain. V lost 0 bases to trimming and J lost 3 bases, with 10 bases between them. The germline V gene has CDR1 SGHRS and CDR2 YFSETQ. The CDR3 sequence is 15 residues long. Full variable domain (rest looked up from reference TRBV5-1 and TRBJ1-5): KAGVTQTPRYLIKTRGQQVTLSCSPISGHRSVSWYQQTPGQGLQFLFEYFSETQRNKGNFPGRFSGRQFSNSRSEMNVSTLELGDSALYLCASSLDGANNQPQHFGDGTRLSIL.

CDR3 DNA sequence: TGTGCCAGCAGCTTAGCCAGGGGGTATGAGCAGTTCTTC. Its protein product is CASSLARGYEQFF. The J gene is TRBJ2-1, the V gene TRBV11-2; 7 positions match TRBD1. Germline CDR1 SGHAT, CDR2 FQNNGV. The ends lost 1 base at V and 8 bases at J; junction bases unmatched: 2. CDR3 size: 13 residues.

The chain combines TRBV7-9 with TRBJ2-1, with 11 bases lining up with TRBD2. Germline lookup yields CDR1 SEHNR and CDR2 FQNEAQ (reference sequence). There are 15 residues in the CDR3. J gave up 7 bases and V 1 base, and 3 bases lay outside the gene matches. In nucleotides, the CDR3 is TGTGCCAGCAGCTTAGTAGCGGGAGGGCGAAATGAGCAGTTCTTC. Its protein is CASSLVAGGRNEQFF.

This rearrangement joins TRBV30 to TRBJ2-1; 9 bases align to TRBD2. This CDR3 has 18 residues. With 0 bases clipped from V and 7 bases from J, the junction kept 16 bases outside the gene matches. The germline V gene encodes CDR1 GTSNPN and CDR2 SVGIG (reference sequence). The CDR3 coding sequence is TGTGCCTGGAGTGTATTTTCCGAAGCGGGAGGTTCAGGTAATGAGCAGTTCTTC. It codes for CAWSVFSEAGGSGNEQFF.

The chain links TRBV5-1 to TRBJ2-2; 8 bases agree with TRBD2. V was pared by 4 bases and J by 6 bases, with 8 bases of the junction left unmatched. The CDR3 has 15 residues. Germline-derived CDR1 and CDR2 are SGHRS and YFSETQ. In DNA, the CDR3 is TGCGCCAGCAGCGTTACGGGAGGGCCCGCCGGGGAGCTGTTTTTT. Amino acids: CASSVTGGPAGELFF.

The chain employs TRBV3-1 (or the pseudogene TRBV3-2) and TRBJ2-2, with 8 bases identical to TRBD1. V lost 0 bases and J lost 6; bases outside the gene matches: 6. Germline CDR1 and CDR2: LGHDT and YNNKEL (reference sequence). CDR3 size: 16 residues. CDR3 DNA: TGTGCCAGCAGCCAAGACAGGACAGGGAGAGCCGGGGAGCTGTTTTTT. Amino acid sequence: CASSQDRTGRAGELFF.

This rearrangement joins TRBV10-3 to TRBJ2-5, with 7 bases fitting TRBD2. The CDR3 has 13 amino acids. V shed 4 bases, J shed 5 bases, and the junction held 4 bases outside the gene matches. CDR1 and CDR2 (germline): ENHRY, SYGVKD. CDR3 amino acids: CAISGLAVETQYF. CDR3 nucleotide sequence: TGTGCCATCAGTGGGCTAGCGGTGGAGACCCAGTACTTC.

The CDR3 coding sequence is TGCGCCAGCAGCTCCGGACTAGCGGGAGTAGTAAACAATGAGCAGTTCTTC. Protein product: CASSSGLAGVVNNEQFF. The chain carries TRBV5-1 and TRBJ2-1, with TRBD2 matching 13 bases. After removal of 3 bases from V and 5 bases from J, the junction contained 8 bases not matched to a gene. CDR1 is SGHRS, CDR2 YFSETQ, per germline. The CDR3 runs to 17 residues.

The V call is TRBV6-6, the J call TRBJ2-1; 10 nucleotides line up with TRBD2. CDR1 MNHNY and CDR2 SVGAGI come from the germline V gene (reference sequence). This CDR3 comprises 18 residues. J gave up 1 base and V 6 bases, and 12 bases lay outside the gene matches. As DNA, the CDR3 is TGTGCCAGCAGACGAACTAGCGGGATAAGCGTTTCCTACAATGAGCAGTTCTTC. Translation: CASRRTSGISVSYNEQFF.

The CDR3 DNA reads TGTGCCAGCTCACGCGGACAGACAGGGAACACTGAAGCTTTCTTT. This gives the protein CASSRGQTGNTEAFF. The chain joins TRBV18 to TRBJ1-1, with D possibly being TRBD1 (6 bases). Trimming took 4 bases from V and 1 from J, leaving 13 bases between them. The germline V gene has CDR1 KGHSH and CDR2 LQKENI. The CDR3 extends over 15 amino acids.

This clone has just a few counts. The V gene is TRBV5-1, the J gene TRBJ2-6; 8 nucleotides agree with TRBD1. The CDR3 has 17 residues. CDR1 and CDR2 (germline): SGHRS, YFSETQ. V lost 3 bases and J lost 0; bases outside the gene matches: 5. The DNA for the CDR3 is TGCGCCAGCAGCTGGGGGGACAGGAGCTCTGGGGCCAACGTCCTGACTTTC. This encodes CASSWGDRSSGANVLTF.

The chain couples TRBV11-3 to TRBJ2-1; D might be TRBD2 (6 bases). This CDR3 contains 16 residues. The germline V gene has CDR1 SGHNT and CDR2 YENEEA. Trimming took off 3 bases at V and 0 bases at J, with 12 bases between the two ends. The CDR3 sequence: CASSLGGGLSYNEQFF. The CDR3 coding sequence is TGTGCCAGCAGCTTGGGGGGAGGCCTCTCCTACAATGAGCAGTTCTTC. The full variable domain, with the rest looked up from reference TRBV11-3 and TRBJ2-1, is EAGVVQSPRYKIIEKKQPVAFWCNPISGHNTLYWYLQNLGQGPELLIRYENEEAVDDSQLPKDRFSAERLKGVDSTLKIQPAELGDSAVYLCASSLGGGLSYNEQFFGPGTRLTVL.

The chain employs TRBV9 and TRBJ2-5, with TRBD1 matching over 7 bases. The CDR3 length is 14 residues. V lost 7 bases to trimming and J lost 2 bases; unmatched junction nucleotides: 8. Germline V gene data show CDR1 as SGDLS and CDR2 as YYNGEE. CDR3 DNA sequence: TGTGCCAGCTCCTTGCGGACAGGTCAAGAGACCCAGTACTTC. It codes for CASSLRTGQETQYF.

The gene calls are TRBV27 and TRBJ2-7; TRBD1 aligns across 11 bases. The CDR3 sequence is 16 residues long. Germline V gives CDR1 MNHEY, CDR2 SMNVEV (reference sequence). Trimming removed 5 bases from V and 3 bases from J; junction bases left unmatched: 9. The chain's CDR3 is CASSPMDRGRDYEQYF. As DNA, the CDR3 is TGTGCCAGCAGTCCTATGGACAGGGGGCGGGACTACGAGCAGTACTTC.

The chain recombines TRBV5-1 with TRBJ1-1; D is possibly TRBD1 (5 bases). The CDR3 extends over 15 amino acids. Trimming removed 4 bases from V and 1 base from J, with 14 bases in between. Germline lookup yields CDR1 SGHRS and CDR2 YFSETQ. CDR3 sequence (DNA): TGCGCCAGCAGCCGCACACTGACAGAGAACACTGAAGCTTTCTTT. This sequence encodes CASSRTLTENTEAFF. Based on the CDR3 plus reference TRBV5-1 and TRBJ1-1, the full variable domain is KAGVTQTPRYLIKTRGQQVTLSCSPISGHRSVSWYQQTPGQGLQFLFEYFSETQRNKGNFPGRFSGRQFSNSRSEMNVSTLELGDSALYLCASSRTLTENTEAFFGQGTRLTVV.

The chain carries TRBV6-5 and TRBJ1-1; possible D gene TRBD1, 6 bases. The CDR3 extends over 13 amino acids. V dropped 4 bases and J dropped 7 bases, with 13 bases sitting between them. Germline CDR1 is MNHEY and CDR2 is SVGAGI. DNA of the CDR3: TGTGCCAGCAGTTCCAGGGGACACCGTGAAGCTTTCTTT. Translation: CASSSRGHREAFF.

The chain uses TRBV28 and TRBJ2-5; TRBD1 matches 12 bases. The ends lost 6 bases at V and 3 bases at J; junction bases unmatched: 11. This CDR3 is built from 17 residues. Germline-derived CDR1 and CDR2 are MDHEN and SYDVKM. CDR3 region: CASRFPSGQGAEETQYF. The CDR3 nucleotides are TGTGCCAGCAGATTCCCTTCGGGACAGGGGGCAGAAGAGACCCAGTACTTC.